This paragraph reports one TCR beta chain. Its antigen remains unidentified. The assay used was immunoSEQ (version v3.0), run at survey level. This table comes from immunoSEQ multiplex PCR, and its TCRdb copy is limited to in-frame clones, with some not included. The table records more than 35,000 clones, 90% to 95% of them present only once. The study used samples holding roughly 0.85-11 million cryopreserved PBMC before DNA extraction. This entry belongs to a study of long-term antiretroviral therapy in people with HIV. Study results and limitations: Blood draws took place between the mid-2000s and the late 2010s and possibly involved older ART regimens. Compared with controls, HIV repertoires showed narrower CDR3 length ranges. It was not possible to obtain data on ART adherence, viral resistance or therapy changes.

CDR1 and CDR2 (germline): SGHNT, YENEEA. The CDR3 runs to 13 residues. Trimming cost V 1 base and J 9 bases; bases outside gene matches: 3. This clonotype originated in a woman in her forties or fifties with HIV. V gene TRBV11-3 combines with J gene TRBJ2-1; 7 bases fit TRBD2. Sequenced material: unsorted PBMCs, taken 3.7 years after starting antiretroviral therapy. The CDR3 spells CASSLGTGGEQFF. CDR3 in DNA: TGTGCCAGCAGCTTAGGCACGGGAGGTGAGCAGTTCTTC. Full variable domain (missing parts from reference TRBV11-3 and TRBJ2-1): EAGVVQSPRYKIIEKKQPVAFWCNPISGHNTLYWYLQNLGQGPELLIRYENEEAVDDSQLPKDRFSAERLKGVDSTLKIQPAELGDSAVYLCASSLGTGGEQFFGPGTRLTVL.